The present T cell receptor beta chain was sequenced within a study of blood T cells in healthy people across ages. It was with a sample-barcoded 5' primer and a J-beta primer mix that a second PCR of roughly 7 to 11 cycles was run. Each of the cDNA molecules was tagged by a template-switch adaptor with 12 random nucleotides. Using its own MiXCR run on the 5' RACE reads, TCRdb lists one record per CDR3 protein. The sample includes some 370,000 distinct CDR3 sequences, more than 45% of them seen just once. Germline CDR1 reads DFQATT; CDR2 reads SNEGSKA (reference sequence). The CDR3 consists of 12 residues. Trimming took 6 bases from V and 7 from J, leaving 13 bases between them. This clonotype showed up just a few times. Its antigen is undetermined. PBMCs, at least 6 million per sample, were isolated. Study-level results: Diversity was higher, and naive CD4+ cells more numerous, in long-lived donors than in aged donors.

The TCR comes from a man aged 55 to 70 in good health. The sample taken for sequencing was blood. The chain is built from TRBV20-1 and TRBJ2-1, with D perhaps given as TRBD1 or TRBD2 (5 bases each). CDR3 sequence: CSAEGTRNEQFF. The DNA of the CDR3 is TGCAGTGCCGAAGGGACGAGAAATGAGCAGTTCTTC.